Below, 16 T cell receptor beta chains from the same sample are listed, as sequenced in a study of control samples from healthy donors and cancer patients. Sequencing used immunoSEQ multiplex PCR; TCRdb keeps in-frame clones, though not all of them. This table holds approximately 50,000 clones, approximately 95% found once. The specimen sequenced was blood. These receptors were taken from a man aged 25 to 40 in good health.

The chain couples TRBV13 to TRBJ2-3, with D hard to call. The CDR3 loop spans 14 amino acids. The germline V gene has CDR1 PRHDT and CDR2 FYEKMQ (reference sequence). V was trimmed by 1 base and J by 3 bases, leaving 8 bases between them. Here the CDR3 DNA reads TGTGCCAGCAGCTTAGAACAGAGGACAGATACGCAGTATTTT. This gives the protein CASSLEQRTDTQYF.

The chain uses TRBV2 and TRBJ2-4; TRBD2 might be the D (6 bases). Trimming shortened V by 6 bases and J by 4 bases, and 10 bases separated the two germline ends. The CDR3 contains 13 residues. CDR1 SNHLY and CDR2 FYNNEI come from the germline V gene. CDR3 bases: TGTGCCAGCAGGCGGGACGGAAAAAACATTCAGTACTTC. It specifies CASRRDGKNIQYF.

The chain has TRBV19 and TRBJ1-5; D ambiguous. CDR3 length: 13 residues. V was trimmed by 6 bases and J by 2 bases, leaving 8 bases between them. Germline-derived CDR1 and CDR2 are LNHDA and SQIVND (reference sequence). This chain's CDR3 is CASSGSGNQPQHF. CDR3 nucleotides: TGTGCCAGTAGCGGGAGTGGCAATCAGCCCCAGCATTTT.

The J gene is TRBJ2-5, the V gene TRBV27, with 8 bases aligning to TRBD1. The CDR3 extends over 15 amino acids. V shed 6 bases, J shed 4 bases, and the junction held 10 bases outside the gene matches. The V gene's germline CDR1 is MNHEY and CDR2 SMNVEV (reference sequence). The DNA of the CDR3 is TGTGCCAGCAGCTCCCGCAGGGGGCCGGGAGAGACCCAGTACTTC. Encoded protein: CASSSRRGPGETQYF.

The gene calls are TRBV6-4 and TRBJ1-2; D remains ambiguous. CDR3 length: 12 amino acids. V shed 7 bases and J shed 2 bases, with 8 bases lying between them. Germline values: CDR1 MRHNA, CDR2 SNTAGT. CDR3 nucleotide sequence: TGTGCCAGCAACTATGGGAACTATGGCTACACCTTC. Protein sequence: CASNYGNYGYTF.

The chain couples TRBV28 to TRBJ2-1, with D possibly TRBD2 on 5 matching bases. Deletions cut 3 bases from V and 4 bases from J, with 13 bases between. CDR1 is MDHEN and CDR2 is SYDVKM in the germline V gene. The CDR3 has 15 amino acids. The CDR3 protein is CASSFIVRDYNEQFF. In nucleotides, the CDR3 is TGTGCCAGCAGTTTTATAGTGAGGGATTACAATGAGCAGTTCTTC.

The chain uses TRBV5-4 and TRBJ1-1; 8 bases are a match to TRBD1. Germline CDR1 SGHNT, CDR2 YYREEE (reference sequence). The CDR3 totals 14 residues. V dropped 4 bases and J dropped 1; count of bases not matched to a gene: 3. The DNA of the CDR3 is TGTGCCAGCAGCGGACAGGGCTGGAACACTGAAGCTTTCTTT. This translates into CASSGQGWNTEAFF.

V is TRBV25-1 and J is TRBJ2-3; 9 bases are shared with TRBD2. Per the germline V gene, CDR1 is MGHDK and CDR2 is SYGVNS. V was pared by 0 bases and J by 6 bases, with 7 bases of the junction left unmatched. The CDR3 contains 16 residues. The CDR3 DNA reads as TGTGCCAGCAGTGAATATTTAGCGGGAGTACGGGATACGCAGTATTTT. Protein sequence: CASSEYLAGVRDTQYF.

CDR3 nucleotide sequence: TGTGCTAGTGGTTTGGCTTTGAATCAGCCCCAGCATTTT. Amino acid sequence: CASGLALNQPQHF. V gene TRBV12-5 combines with J gene TRBJ1-5; D gene ambiguous. V was clipped by 1 base and J by 4 bases, with 5 bases between them. The CDR3 spans 13 residues. Germline V lookup: CDR1 LGHNT, CDR2 FRNRAP.

The rearrangement joins TRBV5-4 to TRBJ2-3; D may be TRBD1 or TRBD2 (5 bases each). V was trimmed by 0 bases and J by 1 base, leaving 6 bases between them. The germline V gene has CDR1 SGHNT and CDR2 YYREEE (reference sequence). The CDR3 extends over 14 amino acids. CDR3 DNA sequence: TGTGCCAGCAGCTTGGGAGGGGGCACAGATACGCAGTATTTT. Its translation: CASSLGGGTDTQYF.

The rearrangement uses TRBV6-1 and TRBJ2-7, with D perhaps assigned TRBD1 or TRBD2 (7 bases each). V lost 2 bases to trimming and J lost 4 bases, with 18 bases between them. Per germline, CDR1 MNHNS and CDR2 SASEGT. The CDR3 is 16 amino acids. The CDR3 reads CASSELLRGGLYEQYF. CDR3 DNA: TGTGCCAGCAGTGAATTGCTCAGGGGGGGCTTGTACGAGCAGTACTTC.

The chain couples TRBV12-2 to TRBJ1-1. TRBV12-2 is a pseudogene locus. The CDR3 is made up of 14 amino acids. DNA for the CDR3: TGTGCAAGTCGCCTAGGAGCAAGGAACACTGAAGCTTTCTTT. Encoded protein: CASRLGARNTEAFF.

This clone has just a few counts. The V gene is TRBV2, the J gene TRBJ2-1; D may be TRBD1 or TRBD2 (5 bases each). The V end lost 5 bases, the J end lost 4 bases, and 21 bases lay between the germline ends. Germline assignment: CDR1 SNHLY and CDR2 FYNNEI. The length of the CDR3 is 17 residues. CDR3 in amino acids: CASSPTGTATPYNEQFF. CDR3 nucleotides: TGTGCCAGCAGTCCTACCGGGACGGCGACGCCATACAATGAGCAGTTCTTC.

The rearrangement joins TRBV5-1 to TRBJ2-5, with TRBD2 matching over 14 bases. The V gene end was trimmed by 0 bases and the J gene end by 0 bases; junction bases not matched to a gene: 1. CDR1 and CDR2 from the germline V gene are SGHRS and YFSETQ. The CDR3 length is 17 residues. CDR3 protein: CASSLGTSGRYQETQYF. CDR3 coding DNA: TGCGCCAGCAGCTTGGGGACTAGCGGGAGGTACCAAGAGACCCAGTACTTC.

For the CDR3, the DNA is TGTGCCACCAGTGGACCCAGGGCCGAGCAGTTCTTC. This sequence encodes CATSGPRAEQFF. The chain has TRBV24-1 and TRBJ2-1, with D perhaps TRBD1 (5 bases). Germline V gene lookup returns CDR1 KGHDR and CDR2 SFDVKD. Trimming removed 5 bases at V and 10 bases at J, with 11 bases between. CDR3 length: 12 residues.

The chain combines TRBV11-2 with TRBJ1-3; 12 bases align to TRBD1. This CDR3 contains 16 residues. V gave up 0 bases and J gave up 7 bases; unmatched junction bases: 4. Germline loops: CDR1 SGHAT, CDR2 FQNNGV. The CDR3 loop is CASSLDGDRGRNTIYF. As DNA, the CDR3 is TGTGCCAGCAGCTTAGACGGGGACAGGGGGCGCAACACCATATATTTT.